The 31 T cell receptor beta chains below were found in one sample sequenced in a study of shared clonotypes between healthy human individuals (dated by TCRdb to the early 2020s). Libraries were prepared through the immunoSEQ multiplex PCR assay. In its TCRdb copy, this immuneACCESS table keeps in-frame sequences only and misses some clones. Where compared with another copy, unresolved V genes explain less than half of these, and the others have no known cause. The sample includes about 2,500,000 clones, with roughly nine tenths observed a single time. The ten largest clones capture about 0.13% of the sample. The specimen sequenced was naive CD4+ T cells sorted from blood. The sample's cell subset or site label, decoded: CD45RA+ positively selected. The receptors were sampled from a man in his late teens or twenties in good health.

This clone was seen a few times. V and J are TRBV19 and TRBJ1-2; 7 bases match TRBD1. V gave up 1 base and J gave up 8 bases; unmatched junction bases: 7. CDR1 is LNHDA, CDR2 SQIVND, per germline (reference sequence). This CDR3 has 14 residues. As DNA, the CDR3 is TGTGCCAGTAGTATAGTACAGGGGTTAGGCGGCTACACCTTC. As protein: CASSIVQGLGGYTF.

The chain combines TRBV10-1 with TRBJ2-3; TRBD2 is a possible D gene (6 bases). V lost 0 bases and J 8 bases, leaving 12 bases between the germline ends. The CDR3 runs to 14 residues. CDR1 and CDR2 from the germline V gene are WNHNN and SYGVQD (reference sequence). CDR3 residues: CASSESRLGGTQYF. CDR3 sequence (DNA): TGCGCCAGCAGTGAGTCGAGACTAGGCGGTACGCAGTATTTT.

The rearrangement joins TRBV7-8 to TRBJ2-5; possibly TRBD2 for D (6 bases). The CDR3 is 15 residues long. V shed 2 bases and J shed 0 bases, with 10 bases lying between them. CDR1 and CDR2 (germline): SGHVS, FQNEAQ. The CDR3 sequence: CASSLSGTYQETQYF. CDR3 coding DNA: TGTGCCAGCAGCTTATCCGGGACTTACCAAGAGACCCAGTACTTC.

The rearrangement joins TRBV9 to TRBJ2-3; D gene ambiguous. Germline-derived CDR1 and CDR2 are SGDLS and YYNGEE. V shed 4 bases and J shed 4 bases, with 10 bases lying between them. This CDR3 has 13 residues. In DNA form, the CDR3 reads TGTGCCAGCAGCCCCCGTCTATCAGATACGCAGTATTTT. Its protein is CASSPRLSDTQYF.

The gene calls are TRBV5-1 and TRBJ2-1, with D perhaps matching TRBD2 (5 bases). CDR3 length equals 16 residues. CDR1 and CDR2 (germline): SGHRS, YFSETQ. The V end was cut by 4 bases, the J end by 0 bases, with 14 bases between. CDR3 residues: CASSLEGGYSYNEQFF. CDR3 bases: TGCGCCAGCAGCCTCGAGGGCGGCTACTCCTACAATGAGCAGTTCTTC.

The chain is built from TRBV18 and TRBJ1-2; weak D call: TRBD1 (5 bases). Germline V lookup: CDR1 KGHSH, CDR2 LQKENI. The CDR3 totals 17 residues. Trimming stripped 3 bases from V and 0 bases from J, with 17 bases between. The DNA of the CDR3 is TGTGCCAGCTCACCGAACGTGGGGACGGTAGCTAACTATGGCTACACCTTC. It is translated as CASSPNVGTVANYGYTF.

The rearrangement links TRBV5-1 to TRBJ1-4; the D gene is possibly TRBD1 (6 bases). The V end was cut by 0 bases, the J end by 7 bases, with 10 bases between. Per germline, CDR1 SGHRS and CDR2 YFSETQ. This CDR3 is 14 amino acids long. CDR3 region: CASSLDRETEKLFF. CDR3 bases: TGCGCCAGCAGCTTGGACAGGGAAACTGAAAAACTGTTTTTT.

Here the CDR3 reads CAISDSVNTYEQYF. The CDR3 DNA sequence: TGTGCCATCAGTGATTCGGTCAATACCTACGAGCAGTACTTC. V gene TRBV10-3 combines with J gene TRBJ2-7; D gene uncertain. The CDR3 is 14 residues long. Deletions cut 3 bases from V and 2 bases from J, with 11 bases between. Germline values: CDR1 ENHRY, CDR2 SYGVKD.

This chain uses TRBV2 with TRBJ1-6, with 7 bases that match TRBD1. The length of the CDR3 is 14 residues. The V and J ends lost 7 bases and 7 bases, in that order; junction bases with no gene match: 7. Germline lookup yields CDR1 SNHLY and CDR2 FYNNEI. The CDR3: CASKVGQLNSPLHF. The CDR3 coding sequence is TGTGCCAGCAAGGTGGGACAGTTAAATTCACCCCTCCACTTT.

CDR3 DNA sequence: TGCGCCAGCAGCTTGGCGGTAGCGGGAGGTAGAGAGACCCAGTACTTC. Translation: CASSLAVAGGRETQYF. This chain joins TRBV5-1 and TRBJ2-5; 10 bases agree with TRBD2. From germline, CDR1 is SGHRS and CDR2 YFSETQ. V dropped 0 bases and J dropped 4; count of bases not matched to a gene: 6. The CDR3 has 16 residues.

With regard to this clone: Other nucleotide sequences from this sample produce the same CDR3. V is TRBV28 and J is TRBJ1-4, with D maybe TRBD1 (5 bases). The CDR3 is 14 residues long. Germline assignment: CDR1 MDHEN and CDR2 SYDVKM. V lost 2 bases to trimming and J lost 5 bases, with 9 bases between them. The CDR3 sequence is CASSLGGGNEKLFF. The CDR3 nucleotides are TGTGCCAGCAGTTTAGGGGGGGGGAATGAAAAACTGTTTTTT. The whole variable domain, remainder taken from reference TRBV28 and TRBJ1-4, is DVKVTQSSRYLVKRTGEKVFLECVQDMDHENMFWYRQDPGLGLRLIYFSYDVKMKEKGDIPEGYSVSREKKERFSLILESASTNQTSMYLCASSLGGGNEKLFFGSGTQLSVL.

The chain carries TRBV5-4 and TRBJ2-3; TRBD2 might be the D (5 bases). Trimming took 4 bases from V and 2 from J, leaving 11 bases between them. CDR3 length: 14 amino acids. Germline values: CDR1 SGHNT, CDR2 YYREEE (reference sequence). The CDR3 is CASSPDSHTDTQYF. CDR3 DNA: TGTGCCAGCAGCCCGGACTCGCACACAGATACGCAGTATTTT.

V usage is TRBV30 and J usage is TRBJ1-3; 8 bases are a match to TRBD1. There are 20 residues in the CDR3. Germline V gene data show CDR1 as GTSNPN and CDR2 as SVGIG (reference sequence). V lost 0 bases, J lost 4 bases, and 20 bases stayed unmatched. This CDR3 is CAWSVRLTELLDRGGNTIYF. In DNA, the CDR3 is TGTGCCTGGAGTGTACGACTGACCGAACTCCTCGACAGGGGAGGAAACACCATATATTTT.

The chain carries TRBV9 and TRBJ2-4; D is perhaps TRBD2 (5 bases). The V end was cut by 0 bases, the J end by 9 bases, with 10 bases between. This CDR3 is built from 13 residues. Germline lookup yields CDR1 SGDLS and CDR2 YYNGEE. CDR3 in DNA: TGTGCCAGCAGCGTAGATAGGGCGGGCATTCAGTACTTC. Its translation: CASSVDRAGIQYF.

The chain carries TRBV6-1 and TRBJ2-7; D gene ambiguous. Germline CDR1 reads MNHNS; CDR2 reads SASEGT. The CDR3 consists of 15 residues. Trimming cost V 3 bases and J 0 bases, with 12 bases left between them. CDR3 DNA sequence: TGTGCCAGCAGTGAGTTCGGAGTAAGCTCCTACGAGCAGTACTTC. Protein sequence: CASSEFGVSSYEQYF.

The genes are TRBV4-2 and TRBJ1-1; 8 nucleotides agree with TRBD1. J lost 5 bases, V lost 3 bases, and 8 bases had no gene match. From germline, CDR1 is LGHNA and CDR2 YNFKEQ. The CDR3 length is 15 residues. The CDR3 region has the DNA TGTGCCAGCAGCCATATGGGGACAGGAGAAACTGAAGCTTTCTTT. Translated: CASSHMGTGETEAFF.

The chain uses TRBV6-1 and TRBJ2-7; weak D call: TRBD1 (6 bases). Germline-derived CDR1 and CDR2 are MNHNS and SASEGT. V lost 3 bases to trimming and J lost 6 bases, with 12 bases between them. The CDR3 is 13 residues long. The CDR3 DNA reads TGTGCCAGCAGTGACCAACAGGGAACCGAGCAGTACTTC. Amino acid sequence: CASSDQQGTEQYF.

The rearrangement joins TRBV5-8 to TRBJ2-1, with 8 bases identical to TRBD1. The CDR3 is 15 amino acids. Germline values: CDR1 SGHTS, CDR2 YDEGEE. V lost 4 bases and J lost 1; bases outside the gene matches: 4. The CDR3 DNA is TGTGCCAGCAGCCGGACAGGGATTTCCTACAATGAGCAGTTCTTC. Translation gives CASSRTGISYNEQFF.

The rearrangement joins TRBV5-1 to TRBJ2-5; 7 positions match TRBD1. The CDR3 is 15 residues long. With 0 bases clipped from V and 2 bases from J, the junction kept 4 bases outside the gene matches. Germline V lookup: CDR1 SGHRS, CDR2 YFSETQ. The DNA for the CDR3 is TGCGCCAGCAGCTTGGATCCGGGACAGCAAGAGACCCAGTACTTC. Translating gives CASSLDPGQQETQYF. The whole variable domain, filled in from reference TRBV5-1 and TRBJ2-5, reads KAGVTQTPRYLIKTRGQQVTLSCSPISGHRSVSWYQQTPGQGLQFLFEYFSETQRNKGNFPGRFSGRQFSNSRSEMNVSTLELGDSALYLCASSLDPGQQETQYFGPGTRLLVL.

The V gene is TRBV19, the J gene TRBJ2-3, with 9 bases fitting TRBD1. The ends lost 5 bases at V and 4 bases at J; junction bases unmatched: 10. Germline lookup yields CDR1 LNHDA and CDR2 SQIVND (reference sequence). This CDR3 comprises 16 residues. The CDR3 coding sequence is TGTGCCAGTAGTGACTCCGGGACAGGGAGACCAGATACGCAGTATTTT. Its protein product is CASSDSGTGRPDTQYF. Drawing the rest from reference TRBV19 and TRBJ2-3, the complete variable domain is DGGITQSPKYLFRKEGQNVTLSCEQNLNHDAMYWYRQDPGQGLRLIYYSQIVNDFQKGDIAEGYSVSREKKESFPLTVTSAQKNPTAFYLCASSDSGTGRPDTQYFGPGTRLTVL.

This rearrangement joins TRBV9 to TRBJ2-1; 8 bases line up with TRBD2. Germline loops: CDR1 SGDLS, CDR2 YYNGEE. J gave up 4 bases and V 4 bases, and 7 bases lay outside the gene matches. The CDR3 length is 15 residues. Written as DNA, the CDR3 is TGTGCCAGCAGCCCGAGCGGGAGCCAATACAATGAGCAGTTCTTC. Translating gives CASSPSGSQYNEQFF.

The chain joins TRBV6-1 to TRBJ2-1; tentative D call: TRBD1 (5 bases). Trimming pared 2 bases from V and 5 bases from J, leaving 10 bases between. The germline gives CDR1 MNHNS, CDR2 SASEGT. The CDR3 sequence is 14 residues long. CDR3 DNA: TGTGCCAGCAGTGAATCCAGGGCCCACAATGAGCAGTTCTTC. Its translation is CASSESRAHNEQFF.

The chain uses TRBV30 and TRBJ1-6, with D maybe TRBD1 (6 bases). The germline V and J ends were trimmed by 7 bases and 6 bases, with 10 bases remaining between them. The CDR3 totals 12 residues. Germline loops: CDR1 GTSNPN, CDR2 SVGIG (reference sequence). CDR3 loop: CALQGVNSPLHF. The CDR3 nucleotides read TGTGCCTTACAGGGTGTTAATTCACCCCTCCACTTT.

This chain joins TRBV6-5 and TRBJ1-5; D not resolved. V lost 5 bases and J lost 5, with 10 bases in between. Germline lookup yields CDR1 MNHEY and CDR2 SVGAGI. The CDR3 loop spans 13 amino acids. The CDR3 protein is CASSQYKDQPQHF. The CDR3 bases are TGTGCCAGCAGTCAGTACAAGGATCAGCCCCAGCATTTT.

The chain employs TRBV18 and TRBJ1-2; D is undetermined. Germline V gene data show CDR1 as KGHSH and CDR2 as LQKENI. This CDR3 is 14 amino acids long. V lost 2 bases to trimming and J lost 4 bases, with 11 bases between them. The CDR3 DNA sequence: TGTGCCAGCTCACCAGGGCCGTACCCCTATGGCTACACCTTC. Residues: CASSPGPYPYGYTF.

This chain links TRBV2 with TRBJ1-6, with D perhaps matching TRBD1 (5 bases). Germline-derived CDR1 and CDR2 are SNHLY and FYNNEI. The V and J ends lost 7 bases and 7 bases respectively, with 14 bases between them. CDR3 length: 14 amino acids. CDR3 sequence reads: CASKPGPMNSPLHF. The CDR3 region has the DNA TGTGCCAGCAAGCCGGGACCCATGAATTCACCCCTCCACTTT.

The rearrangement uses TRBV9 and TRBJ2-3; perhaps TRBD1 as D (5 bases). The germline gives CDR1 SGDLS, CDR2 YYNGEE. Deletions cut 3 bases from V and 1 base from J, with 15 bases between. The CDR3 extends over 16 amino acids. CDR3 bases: TGTGCCAGCAGCGATTCAACGGACATCCGCACAGATACGCAGTATTTT. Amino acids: CASSDSTDIRTDTQYF.

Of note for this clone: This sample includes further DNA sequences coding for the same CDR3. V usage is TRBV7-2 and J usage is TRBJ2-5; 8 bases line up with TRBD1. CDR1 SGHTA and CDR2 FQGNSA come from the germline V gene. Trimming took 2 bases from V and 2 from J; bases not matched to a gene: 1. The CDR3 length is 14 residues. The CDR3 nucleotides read TGTGCCAGCAGCTTAAACAGGGGGCAAGAGACCCAGTACTTC. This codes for CASSLNRGQETQYF.

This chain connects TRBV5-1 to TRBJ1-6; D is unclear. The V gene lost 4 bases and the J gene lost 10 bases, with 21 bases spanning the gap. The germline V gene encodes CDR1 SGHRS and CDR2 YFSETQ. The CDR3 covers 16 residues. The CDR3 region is CASSPSPGYTKSPLHF. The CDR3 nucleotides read TGCGCCAGCAGCCCCTCCCCGGGGTACACAAAATCACCCCTCCACTTT.

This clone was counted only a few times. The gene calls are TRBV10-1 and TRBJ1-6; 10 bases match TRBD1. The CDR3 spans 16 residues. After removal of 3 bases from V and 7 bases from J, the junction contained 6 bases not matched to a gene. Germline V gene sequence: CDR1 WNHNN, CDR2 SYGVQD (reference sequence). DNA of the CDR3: TGCGCCAGCAGTGAAGGGGACAGGGGAGGCAATTCACCCCTCCACTTT. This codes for CASSEGDRGGNSPLHF.

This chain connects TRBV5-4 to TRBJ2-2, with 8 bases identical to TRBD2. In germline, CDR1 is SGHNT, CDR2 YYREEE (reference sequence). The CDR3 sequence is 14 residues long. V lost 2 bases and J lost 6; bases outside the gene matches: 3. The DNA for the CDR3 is TGTGCCAGCAGCTTTCGGGAGGGGTCCGGGGAGCTGTTTTTT. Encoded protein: CASSFREGSGELFF.